The 24 T cell receptor beta chains in this list originate from one sample, sequenced in a study of T cell repertoires in cytomegalovirus infection. Each CDR3 protein is one row after TCRdb ran MiXCR on the reads. Of around 570,000 distinct CDR3 sequences listed, almost 40% were seen once; the top ten hold more than 40%. Their target antigens are unknown. Sequenced material: cultured PBMCs, taken from culture after CMV antigen stimulation. All receptors come from a human donor in good health (CMV status not recorded). Some clones in this sample may be carry-over from other donors' samples.

Concerning this clonotype itself: Its ends do not fully match the called genes, so a read error is possible. The chain joins TRBV6-4 to TRBJ2-7; perhaps D is TRBD1 or TRBD2 (7 bases each). Looked up from germline, CDR1 is MRHNA and CDR2 is SNTAGT. This CDR3 contains 15 residues. The CDR3 region has the DNA TGTGCCAGCAGTTACTCAGGGGGGGAGGCCTACGAGCAGTACTTC. The encoded protein is CASSYSGGEAYEQYF.

This sequence joins TRBV7-2 and TRBJ2-5, with 12 nucleotides matching TRBD2. Germline-derived CDR1 and CDR2 are SGHTA and FQGNSA. V shed 5 bases and J 2 bases; nucleotides not matched to a gene: 12. The CDR3 consists of 18 residues. This CDR3 is CASSPGALAGGPQETQYF. In DNA form, the CDR3 reads TGTGCCAGCAGCCCCGGGGCCCTAGCGGGAGGGCCGCAAGAGACCCAGTACTTC.

The J gene is TRBJ2-3, the V gene TRBV12-3 or TRBV12-4, with 13 nucleotides matching TRBD2. This CDR3 has 16 amino acids. V shed 6 bases, J shed 9 bases, and the junction held 12 bases outside the gene matches. CDR3 sequence (DNA): TGTGCCAGCAGGGCGACCACTAGCGGGGGGGCGCGGACGCAGTATTTT. The encoded protein is CASRATTSGGARTQYF.

This CDR3 is CASSPSGPNTDTQYF. The CDR3 DNA follows: TGTGCCAGCAGCCCCAGTGGGCCAAACACAGATACGCAGTATTTT. This rearrangement joins TRBV6-1 to TRBJ2-3; D is undetermined. The germline CDR1 and CDR2 sequences are MNHNS and SASEGT. Trimming left V 6 bases short and J 2 bases short, with 15 bases between. This CDR3 has 15 residues.

The V gene is TRBV7-2, the J gene TRBJ2-1; no clear D gene. The CDR3 extends over 14 amino acids. Trimming took off 2 bases at V and 8 bases at J, with 13 bases between the two ends. Germline loops: CDR1 SGHTA, CDR2 FQGNSA. The CDR3 loop is CASSLRVLSHEQFF. The CDR3 nucleotides are TGTGCCAGCAGCTTACGGGTTCTCTCACATGAGCAGTTCTTC.

The chain joins TRBV9 to TRBJ1-6, with unresolved D. This CDR3 contains 14 residues. V was cut by 4 bases and J by 8 bases, with 13 bases left in between. Germline CDR1 and CDR2: SGDLS and YYNGEE. CDR3 bases: TGTGCCAGCAGCCCCCAATCGAACTATTCACCCCTCCACTTT. This sequence encodes CASSPQSNYSPLHF.

A few counts support this clonotype. The chain has TRBV12-3 or TRBV12-4 and TRBJ2-7; D remains unclear. The ends were cut back, 1 base at V and 7 bases at J, with 14 bases in the middle. The CDR3 totals 14 residues. CDR3 protein: CASSLVSPDGEQYF. CDR3 coding DNA: TGTGCCAGCAGTTTAGTTTCCCCGGATGGGGAGCAGTACTTC.

This clonotype showed up many times. The chain is built from TRBV7-2 and TRBJ2-7; weak D call: TRBD1 (6 bases). V lost 10 bases to trimming and J lost 2 bases, with 12 bases between them. The CDR3 spans 12 residues. Looked up from germline, CDR1 is SGHTA and CDR2 is FQGNSA. This CDR3 is CATGTRPYEQYF. CDR3 coding DNA: TGTGCCACCGGGACACGACCCTACGAGCAGTACTTC.

The V call is TRBV6-8, the J call TRBJ2-6; TRBD1 matches at 7 bases. Per the germline V gene, CDR1 is MNHGY and CDR2 is SAAAGT. The CDR3 is 17 amino acids. J was trimmed by 1 base and V by 7 bases; bases with no gene match: 10. The CDR3 loop reads CASKPTGLGSGANVLTF. DNA for the CDR3: TGTGCCAGCAAACCGACAGGGCTAGGGTCTGGGGCCAACGTCCTGACTTTC.

This clonotype occurred a few times. The gene calls are TRBV5-1 and TRBJ1-1; a possible D gene is TRBD1 (6 bases). V gave up 0 bases and J gave up 7 bases, with 19 bases separating them. Germline CDR1 is SGHRS and CDR2 is YFSETQ. The CDR3 contains 16 residues. The CDR3 is CASSLDRAAGWNEAFF. DNA of the CDR3: TGCGCCAGCAGCTTGGACAGGGCGGCAGGGTGGAATGAAGCTTTCTTT.

The chain combines TRBV5-1 with TRBJ1-1; TRBD1 aligns across 8 bases. Germline loops: CDR1 SGHRS, CDR2 YFSETQ. The CDR3 contains 17 residues. After removal of 5 bases from V and 1 base from J, the junction contained 13 bases not matched to a gene. Here the CDR3 reads CASRIDFGQGGNTEAFF. CDR3 DNA: TGCGCCAGCAGAATCGATTTCGGACAGGGCGGGAACACTGAAGCTTTCTTT.

The J gene is TRBJ1-6, the V gene TRBV5-1; D is undetermined. This CDR3 contains 13 residues. CDR1 SGHRS and CDR2 YFSETQ come from the germline V gene. Trimming took off 0 bases at V and 9 bases at J, with 7 bases between the two ends. The CDR3 region has the DNA TGCGCCAGCAGCTTGGACGGGTCTTCACCCCTCCACTTT. It codes for CASSLDGSSPLHF.

The rearrangement uses TRBV6-2 or TRBV6-3 and TRBJ1-1, with D perhaps matching TRBD1 (5 bases). The germline gives CDR1 MNHEY, CDR2 SVGEGT. The CDR3 has 14 residues. V shed 3 bases and J shed 0 bases, with 8 bases lying between them. The chain's CDR3 is CASSYQDMNTEAFF. The CDR3, as DNA: TGTGCCAGCAGTTATCAGGACATGAACACTGAAGCTTTCTTT.

The rearrangement joins TRBV7-9 to TRBJ1-4; maybe TRBD1 (5 bases). CDR3 size: 18 residues. Germline V CDR1 and CDR2: SEHNR, FQNEAQ (reference sequence). V lost 0 bases to trimming and J lost 0 bases, with 14 bases between them. The CDR3 loop reads CASSLAARGPATNEKLFF. DNA for the CDR3: TGTGCCAGCAGCTTAGCGGCGAGGGGCCCGGCAACTAATGAAAAACTGTTTTTT.

The CDR3 region has the DNA TGCGCCAGCAGCCAACAGGGAGCTAACTATGGCTACACCTTC. It yields the protein CASSQQGANYGYTF. The gene calls are TRBV4-3 and TRBJ1-2; possible D gene TRBD1, 5 bases. The CDR3 totals 14 residues. Germline CDR1 LGHNA, CDR2 YSLEER. V dropped 2 bases and J dropped 0 bases, with 7 bases sitting between them.

The rearrangement joins TRBV7-9 to TRBJ2-1; D is possibly TRBD2 (6 bases). Germline V gene data show CDR1 as SEHNR and CDR2 as FQNEAQ (reference sequence). CDR3 length: 14 residues. The V end lost 5 bases, the J end lost 6 bases, and 14 bases lay between the germline ends. The DNA for the CDR3 is TGTGCCAGCAGCCATCCGGAGGGACCCAATGAGCAGTTCTTC. This translates into CASSHPEGPNEQFF.

This chain links TRBV7-2 with TRBJ2-1, with D possibly matching TRBD2 (6 bases). Looked up from germline, CDR1 is SGHTA and CDR2 is FQGNSA. The CDR3 runs to 14 residues. Trimming removed 1 base at V and 10 bases at J, with 14 bases between. The CDR3: CASSLVTSSGEQFF. CDR3 nucleotides: TGTGCCAGCAGCTTAGTGACTAGTTCCGGCGAGCAGTTCTTC.

The chain joins TRBV4-1 to TRBJ2-1, with a weak D call TRBD1 (5 bases). There are 16 residues in the CDR3. Deletions cut 0 bases from V and 3 bases from J, with 12 bases between. Germline V gene lookup returns CDR1 MGHRA and CDR2 YSYEKL. Here the CDR3 reads CASSQERGAGYNEQFF. The CDR3 nucleotides are TGCGCCAGCAGCCAAGAACGTGGGGCAGGCTACAATGAGCAGTTCTTC.

This chain connects TRBV11-2 to TRBJ2-3; unclear D gene. The V end was cut by 3 bases, the J end by 10 bases, with 11 bases between. The CDR3 loop spans 12 amino acids. CDR1 and CDR2 from the germline V gene are SGHAT and FQNNGV. Here the CDR3 reads CASSLADMAQYF. In DNA, the CDR3 is TGTGCCAGCAGCTTGGCCGATATGGCGCAGTATTTT.

This chain uses TRBV19 with TRBJ1-4, with D possibly TRBD1 on 5 matching bases. The V gene lost 4 bases and the J gene lost 10 bases, with 13 bases spanning the gap. CDR3 length equals 13 residues. Germline loops: CDR1 LNHDA, CDR2 SQIVND (reference sequence). CDR3 protein: CASSTGRAGKLFF. CDR3 coding DNA: TGTGCCAGTAGTACAGGGAGAGCGGGAAAACTGTTTTTT.

This chain joins TRBV11-2 and TRBJ2-5, with 9 bases that match TRBD1. The V gene end was trimmed by 5 bases and the J gene end by 0 bases; junction bases not matched to a gene: 4. CDR1 is SGHAT, CDR2 FQNNGV, per germline. This CDR3 spans 15 amino acids. This chain's CDR3 is CASSIGTGNQETQYF. CDR3 in DNA: TGTGCCAGCAGCATAGGGACAGGGAACCAAGAGACCCAGTACTTC. Full variable domain (remainder filled in from reference TRBV11-2 and TRBJ2-5): EAGVAQSPRYKIIEKRQSVAFWCNPISGHATLYWYQQILGQGPKLLIQFQNNGVVDDSQLPKDRFSAERLKGVDSTLKIQPAKLEDSAVYLCASSIGTGNQETQYFGPGTRLLVL.

This clonotype was seen many times. For the CDR3, the DNA is TGCAGTGCTGTAGAGGGTGGCACAGATACGCAGTATTTT. Its protein is CSAVEGGTDTQYF. The V gene is TRBV20-1, the J gene TRBJ2-3; D might be TRBD2 (5 bases). V lost 5 bases to trimming and J lost 1 base, with 10 bases between them. CDR3 length: 13 residues. Per germline, CDR1 DFQATT and CDR2 SNEGSKA (reference sequence).

The chain recombines TRBV12-3 or TRBV12-4 with TRBJ1-1, with D possibly TRBD1 on 6 matching bases. CDR3 length equals 15 residues. Trimming left V 2 bases short and J 1 base short, with 11 bases between. CDR3 nucleotides: TGTGCCAGCAGTTTACGAGGGACAAAGAACACTGAAGCTTTCTTT. It specifies CASSLRGTKNTEAFF.

There are a few counts of this clonotype. The V gene is TRBV7-8, the J gene TRBJ2-7; 9 nucleotides agree with TRBD1. Trimming took 4 bases from V and 9 from J; bases not matched to a gene: 7. Looked up from germline, CDR1 is SGHVS and CDR2 is FQNEAQ. The CDR3 totals 13 residues. The CDR3 region has the DNA TGTGCCAGCAGCTCCTTTTCGACAGGGGGGCAGTACTTC. Its translation is CASSSFSTGGQYF.